Shown below are 28 T cell receptor beta chains from a single sample sequenced in a study of tumor-infiltrating lymphocytes in primary liver carcinoma. A constant-region primer primed TCR beta cDNA synthesis from roughly 510 ng of total RNA. It was through three nested multiplex PCR rounds of slightly modified ARM-PCR that TCR beta libraries arose. A C-beta reverse primer was combined with TRBV1-TRBV30 forward primers in the first two PCR rounds, and each round had around 10 cycles. A single record per CDR3 protein comes from TCRdb applying MiXCR to the multiplex PCR reads. The data show approximately 73,000 distinct CDR3 sequences, around 75% seen once. Without any cell sorting, about 19-31 mg of bulk tissue yielded co-extracted RNA and DNA. The sample comprised liver tumor tissue from sampling region 4. This sample's subset: tumor region T4, right-lateral pole. These receptors all come from a woman aged 55-75 years with primary liver carcinoma and hepatitis B virus infection.

Comments on this clonotype: One end of the junction is discordant with germline, which a read error may explain. The chain is built from TRBV7-9 and TRBJ2-2; TRBD2 might be the D (5 bases). Germline CDR1 SEHNR, CDR2 FQNEAQ (reference sequence). The CDR3 loop spans 16 amino acids. The DNA of the CDR3 is TGCGCCAGCAGCCCCACCTGGAGACCGGGCACCGGGGAGCTGTTATTT. Its protein is CASSPTWRPGTGELLF.

This clonotype was observed a single time. The chain is built from TRBV29-1 and TRBJ2-3, with D possibly TRBD1 on 5 matching bases. Trimming cost V 1 base and J 0 bases, with 20 bases left between them. The CDR3 extends over 18 amino acids. CDR1 and CDR2 (germline): SQVTM, ANQGSEA. Written as DNA, the CDR3 is TGCAGCGTTGAAGCGTTAGGCAGGGTGAGTGTTAGCACAGATACGCAGTATTTT. Translation gives CSVEALGRVSVSTDTQYF.

With respect to this clonotype: Germline is not matched at one junction end, which may reflect a read error. This chain's CDR3 is CVSSLGANYGYTF. The CDR3 DNA sequence: TGTGTCAGCAGTTTAGGGGCTAACTATGGCTACACGTTC. The V and J genes are TRBV12-3 or TRBV12-4 and TRBJ1-2; weak D call: TRBD1 (5 bases). The CDR3 length is 13 residues.

This clonotype has ten or more counts. The rearrangement uses TRBV30 and TRBJ1-5; TRBD1 might be the D (6 bases). V was clipped by 1 base and J by 3 bases, with 13 bases between them. Germline V gives CDR1 GTSNPN, CDR2 SVGIG (reference sequence). CDR3 length: 15 residues. The CDR3 region is CAWSEGTLLNQPQHF. Written as DNA, the CDR3 is TGTGCCTGGAGTGAGGGGACACTCCTCAATCAGCCCCAGCATTTT.

Regarding this clonotype: One base away lies a much larger clone, so this may be a sequencing read error. The chain uses TRBV11-3 and TRBJ2-3, with 7 bases matching TRBD2. CDR3 length: 15 residues. V shed 5 bases, J shed 9 bases, and the junction held 14 bases outside the gene matches. CDR1 is SGHNT, CDR2 YENEEA, per germline. The CDR3 loop is CASSPGGLQCGTQYF. The CDR3 region has the DNA TGTGCCAGCAGCCCGGGGGGACTCCAGTGCGGAACGCAGTATTTT.

Regarding this clonotype: A much larger clonotype is one base distant, so this may be a read error. The rearrangement uses TRBV28 and TRBJ2-7, with D possibly being TRBD2 (6 bases). This CDR3 contains 14 residues. With 8 bases removed from V and 1 base from J, the gap between germline ends came to 15 bases. Per germline, CDR1 MDHEN and CDR2 SYDVKM. CDR3 region: CASVGLAESYEQYF. The CDR3 region has the DNA TGTGCCAGCGTGGGATTAGCGGAGTCCTACGAGCAGTACTTC.

The table lists this clonotype with many counts. V usage is TRBV5-6 and J usage is TRBJ2-2, with 9 bases lining up with TRBD2. Germline V gene data show CDR1 as SGHDT and CDR2 as YYEEEE. V shed 4 bases, J shed 5 bases, and the junction held 6 bases outside the gene matches. This CDR3 spans 15 amino acids. The CDR3 loop is CASSLSGSRTGELFF. In DNA form, the CDR3 reads TGTGCCAGCAGCCTTAGCGGGAGTAGGACCGGGGAGCTGTTTTTT.

For this clonotype: Relative to the germline gene, one junction end is altered; a read error may explain this. The chain has TRBV11-1 and TRBJ2-2, with D possibly matching TRBD2 (5 bases). CDR1 SGHAT and CDR2 FQDESV come from the germline V gene (reference sequence). The CDR3 runs to 17 residues. This CDR3 reads CASSARPFQVNTGELSF. The CDR3 DNA follows: TGTGCCAGCAGTGCCCGGCCATTCCAAGTTAACACCGGGGAGCTGTCTTTT.

V usage is TRBV6-1 and J usage is TRBJ2-4; D is unresolved. The CDR3 extends over 17 amino acids. V lost 6 bases to trimming and J lost 1 base, with 19 bases between them. Germline V gene sequence: CDR1 MNHNS, CDR2 SASEGT. The CDR3 region has the DNA TGTGCCAGCAGCCCTGGACCCGTTCCGGGCGCCAAAAACATTCAGTACTTC. It specifies CASSPGPVPGAKNIQYF.

Turning to this clonotype: A read error may account for a junction end that differs from germline. The gene calls are TRBV11-2 and TRBJ1-2; possible D gene TRBD1, 5 bases. The CDR3 has 16 amino acids. Germline V gives CDR1 SGHAT, CDR2 FQNNGV. CDR3 sequence: CASSLWTPEGLYAYTF. DNA of the CDR3: TGTGCCAGCAGCCTCTGGACACCGGAGGGGCTCTATGCCTACACCTTC.

Turning to this clonotype: The junction does not match germline at one end; this may be a read error. The chain carries TRBV29-1 and TRBJ2-2; D perhaps matches TRBD2 (5 bases). The CDR3 covers 14 residues. Germline V gene lookup returns CDR1 SQVTM and CDR2 ANQGSEA. This chain's CDR3 is CSVDVGMGSGELFF. As DNA, the CDR3 is TGCAGCGTTGACGTGGGAATGGGATCCGGGGAACTGTTTTTT.

Comment on this clonotype: Lacking the conserved final phenylalanine or tryptophan, this CDR3 likely reflects a read error. DNA of the CDR3: TGCAGCGTCACGGGACACTCGGGCGGGGAACTGTTTCTT. This encodes CSVTGHSGGELFL. V is TRBV29-1 and J is TRBJ2-2; D possibly uses TRBD1 or TRBD2 (6 bases each). Germline CDR1 SQVTM, CDR2 ANQGSEA. The CDR3 covers 13 residues.

Comments on this clonotype: An end of the junction differs from the germline gene, which may be a read error. The chain employs TRBV5-1 and TRBJ2-3; either TRBD1 or TRBD2 may supply D (5 bases each). Germline V gene lookup returns CDR1 SGHRS and CDR2 YFSETQ. The CDR3 totals 14 residues. CDR3 sequence: CVSSLGVSADTQYF. The CDR3 nucleotides read TGCGTCAGCAGCTTGGGGGTTAGCGCAGATACGCAGTATTTT.

The table lists this clonotype with a count of one. At one end the junction does not follow the germline gene, possibly because of a read error. This rearrangement joins TRBV14 to TRBJ1-2; 8 bases fit TRBD1. CDR3 length: 14 amino acids. Germline values: CDR1 SGHDN, CDR2 FVKESK. The CDR3 nucleotides read TGTGTCAGCAGCGCCCAGGGACAGGTGATCGGCTACACCTTC. Protein: CVSSAQGQVIGYTF.

CDR3 amino acids: CANLQEENTDTQYF. DNA of the CDR3: TGTGCTAACCTACAGGAGGAAAATACCGATACGCAGTATTTT. J is TRBJ2-3 and V is TRBV12-5; perhaps D is TRBD1 or TRBD2 (5 bases each). Germline values: CDR1 LGHNT, CDR2 FRNRAP. Trimming stripped 10 bases from V and 6 bases from J, with 20 bases between. The CDR3 contains 14 residues.

A remark on this clonotype: The CDR3 end shows no conserved phenylalanine or tryptophan, and so a read error is likely. This rearrangement joins TRBV7-9 to TRBJ1-1; no definite D call. Trimming shortened V by 11 bases and J by 7 bases, and 20 bases separated the two germline ends. The CDR3 runs to 13 residues. Germline V gives CDR1 SEHNR, CDR2 FQNEAQ (reference sequence). The CDR3 DNA is TGTGCCCGTAGCCTAATGGAAGTCGGTGAAGCTTTCCTT. It is translated as CARSLMEVGEAFL.

With regard to this clonotype: In this CDR3 the conserved last residue, phenylalanine or tryptophan, is missing, so a read error is likely. This rearrangement joins TRBV12-3 or TRBV12-4 to TRBJ1-1; D ambiguous. The CDR3 length is 12 residues. CDR3 in DNA: TGTACCAGCAGACCGGCAAACACTGAAGCTTTCCTT. Translation gives CTSRPANTEAFL.

On this clonotype: The conserved phenylalanine or tryptophan normally closing the CDR3 is absent here, so this likely arose from a read error. It is unclear where the CDR3 begins or ends on the DNA, so no DNA is shown, and the CDR3 is as TCRdb lists it. J is TRBJ1-1 and V is TRBV29-1; TRBD1 reflects the table's D call only, with no check against the DNA. 15 amino acids form the CDR3, both terminal residues included. Per the germline V gene, CDR1 is SQVTM and CDR2 is ANQGSEA. CDR3 in amino acids: CSVFSFRGKNTEAFS.

The chain carries TRBV11-3 and TRBJ2-3; 8 bases match TRBD1. The DNA end is a closer match to TRBJ1-5, so the J assignment may be wrong. This CDR3 spans 17 amino acids. Germline V lookup: CDR1 SGHNT, CDR2 YENEEA. The CDR3: CASSSWSLDRGTDTQHF. The CDR3 DNA follows: TGTGCCAGCAGCTCCTGGTCCCTCGACAGGGGCACAGATACGCAGCATTTT.

This chain connects TRBV6-5 to TRBJ2-1; D assignment may be TRBD1 or TRBD2 (6 bases each). V lost 6 bases and J lost 5, with 14 bases in between. Germline CDR1 is MNHEY and CDR2 is SVGAGI. The CDR3 runs 14 residues. The CDR3 sequence: CASRGRGPDNEQFF. As DNA, the CDR3 is TGTGCCAGCAGGGGCCGGGGGCCGGACAATGAGCAGTTCTTC.

With regard to this clonotype: This may be a read error, as it is one base from a much larger clone. The chain employs TRBV5-6 and TRBJ2-3, with D tentatively TRBD2 (5 bases). Germline loops: CDR1 SGHDT, CDR2 YYEEEE. The CDR3 is 16 residues long. The CDR3 sequence is CVSGSEERTSTDTQYF. The CDR3 region has the DNA TGTGTCAGTGGGTCGGAAGAGAGGACTAGCACAGATACGCAGTATTTT.

Turning to this clonotype: One end of the junction varies from germline; a read error may be responsible. The chain recombines TRBV29-1 with TRBJ2-3; perhaps D is TRBD1 or TRBD2 (5 bases each). CDR1 and CDR2 from the germline V gene are SQVTM and ANQGSEA. This CDR3 is built from 18 residues. CDR3 loop: CSVEALGRVGVNTDTQYF. DNA of the CDR3: TGCAGTGTTGAAGCTTTGGGCAGGGTGGGGGTTAACACAGATACGCAGTATTTT.

Note on this clonotype: One end of the junction varies from germline; a read error may be responsible. The chain couples TRBV20-1 to TRBJ2-2; D may be TRBD1 or TRBD2 (5 bases each). Germline assignment: CDR1 DFQATT and CDR2 SNEGSKA (reference sequence). This CDR3 is built from 13 residues. DNA for the CDR3: TGCAGTGCCGGGACCGCGAACACCGGGGTGCTGTTTTTT. It codes for CSAGTANTGVLFF.

A remark on this clonotype: One end of the junction is discordant with germline, which a read error may explain. V is TRBV14 and J is TRBJ1-4; TRBD1 aligns across 7 bases. Germline V gene data show CDR1 as SGHDN and CDR2 as FVKESK. There are 16 residues in the CDR3. The CDR3 nucleotides are TGTGTCAGCAGCCAAGTACGGGGGACAGTTAATGAAAAACTGTTTTTT. Its protein product is CVSSQVRGTVNEKLFF.

This clonotype was picked up a small number of times. This sequence joins TRBV25-1 and TRBJ1-6; 7 bases match TRBD1. With 6 bases clipped from V and 7 bases from J, the junction kept 12 bases outside the gene matches. The germline CDR1 and CDR2 sequences are MGHDK and SYGVNS. This CDR3 is built from 16 residues. CDR3 amino acids: CASRTSGTAQNSPLHF. Here the CDR3 DNA reads TGTGCCAGCAGGACCTCAGGGACAGCCCAAAATTCACCCCTCCACTTT.

Worth noting for this clonotype: A junction boundary mismatches the germline segment, possibly from a read error. The gene calls are TRBV4-2 and TRBJ2-5; D is perhaps TRBD2 (6 bases). The CDR3 runs 15 residues. Germline-derived CDR1 and CDR2 are LGHNA and YNFKEQ. The CDR3 here is CANSQDGGTEETQYF. The CDR3, as DNA: TGTGCCAACAGCCAAGACGGGGGTACAGAAGAGACCCAGTACTTC.

On this clonotype itself: It may be a read error: a sequence one base away is much more abundant. The rearrangement links TRBV7-9 to TRBJ1-5; D ambiguous. V was cut by 3 bases and J by 7 bases, with 7 bases left in between. The CDR3 runs 12 residues. Germline CDR1 SEHNR, CDR2 FQNEAQ (reference sequence). CDR3 amino acids: CASSLVSQPQHF. CDR3 DNA: TGTGCCAGCAGCTTGGTGTCCCAGCCCCAGCATTTT.

V is TRBV6-1 and J is TRBJ2-3; D possibly corresponds to TRBD2 (5 bases). The CDR3 has 15 residues. CDR1 is MNHNS and CDR2 is SASEGT in the germline V gene. CDR3 in amino acids: CDPTAEGPREGTQYF. The CDR3 nucleotides are TGTGACCCGACCGCCGAGGGTCCTCGGGAAGGTACGCAGTATTTT.